A selection of T cell receptor beta chains follows, all from one sample in a study of early T cells in non-severe SARS-CoV-2 infection. MiXCR, applied by TCRdb to the 5' RACE reads, yields one record per CDR3 protein. This repertoire shows around 37,000 distinct CDR3 sequences, 9% found once; its top ten account for over 10%. The sample taken for sequencing was whole blood. These receptors were obtained from an adult who was a healthcare worker with PCR-confirmed SARS-CoV-2 infection or an uninfected control (not recorded which). The CDR3 runs from the conserved cysteine through the conserved F or W. A D gene is named only where the DNA matches it firmly. Clone size is not always given. Where it is, it says once, few, many or a class for expanded clones.

j_call | v_call | clone_size | d_call | cdr3_nt | cdr3_aa
TRBJ1-5 | TRBV6-2/TRBV6-3 | many | TRBD1 | TGTGCCAGCAGACCCTCGGGACAGGGGGCGAGGCAGCCCCAGCATTTT | CASRPSGQGARQPQHF
TRBJ1-3 | TRBV6-5 | NA | NA | TGTGCCAGCAGTTACTCCCCCCCCGGCTCGGGAAACACCATATATTTT | CASSYSPPGSGNTIYF
TRBJ1-6 | TRBV5-6 | many | NA | TGTGCCAGCAGCCCCCGCGGATACTATTCACCCCTCCACTTT | CASSPRGYYSPLHF
TRBJ1-1 | TRBV7-2 | many | TRBD1 | TGTGCCAGCAGCCCCAGGGAGGGGGCAGAAGCTTTCTTT | CASSPREGAEAFF
TRBJ2-5 | TRBV7-2 | NA | NA | TGTGCCAGCAGCCGCAATCAAGAGACCCAGTACTTC | CASSRNQETQYF
TRBJ1-2 | TRBV20-1 | many | NA | TGCAGTGCCCACCTCCAGGGGAACTATGGCTACACCTTC | CSAHLQGNYGYTF
TRBJ1-5 | TRBV6-2/TRBV6-3 | many | TRBD1 | TGTGCCAGCAGTCTCGCCGGGACAGGGGGCCAGCCCCAGCATTTT | CASSLAGTGGQPQHF
TRBJ1-1 | TRBV10-3 | many | NA | TGTGCCATCAGTGATAGCGGGTCGGGGACTGAAGCTTTCTTT | CAISDSGSGTEAFF
TRBJ1-6 | TRBV6-2/TRBV6-3 | few | NA | TGTGCCAGCAGGATCCACGCGGCACCCCTCCACTTT | CASRIHAAPLHF
TRBJ2-7 | TRBV27 | many | NA | TGTGCCAGCAGTTTAGGCGGATCCTACGAGCAGTACTTC | CASSLGGSYEQYF
TRBJ1-2 | TRBV20-1 | many | TRBD1 | TGCAGTGCTAAACCGGGACAGGGGGCAGTTACCTTC | CSAKPGQGAVTF
TRBJ1-1 | TRBV10-3 | few | TRBD1 | TGTGCCATCAGTGGGGGACAGGGGATCCCTGAAGCTTTCTTT | CAISGGQGIPEAFF
TRBJ1-5 | TRBV5-8 | many | NA | TGTGCCAGCAGCTCGACGCCCGACGGCTATCAGCCCCAGCATTTT | CASSSTPDGYQPQHF
TRBJ1-1 | TRBV7-8 | many | NA | TGTGCCAGCAGCTTAGGGCTCCGGGACGTCCTTCGGGGTGAAGCTTTCTTT | CASSLGLRDVLRGEAFF
TRBJ2-1 | TRBV4-3 | many | NA | TGCGCCAGCAGCTCGAGGGCCTCCGGGAATGAGCAGTTCTTC | CASSSRASGNEQFF
TRBJ1-6 | TRBV6-6 | many | NA | TGTGCCAGCAGTCGAACCCAGCTTACCAATTCACCCCTCCACTTT | CASSRTQLTNSPLHF
TRBJ2-3 | TRBV27 | many | TRBD2 | TGTGCCAGCAGTTGGGCTAGCGGGGCGGGGACAGATACGCAGTATTTT | CASSWASGAGTDTQYF
TRBJ2-1 | TRBV7-2 | NA | TRBD2 | TGTGCCAGCAGCTCCGTAGCGGGCGGCTACAATGAGCAGTTCTTC | CASSSVAGGYNEQFF
TRBJ1-2 | TRBV29-1 | many | NA | TGCAGCGTTGCTCGACAGGATGAGTATGGCTACACCTTC | CSVARQDEYGYTF
TRBJ2-3 | TRBV18 | NA | NA | TGTGCCAGCTCACCGGGGGGGCCCTCGGATACGCAGTATTTT | CASSPGGPSDTQYF
TRBJ1-2 | TRBV12-3/TRBV12-4 | many | NA | TGTGCCAGCAGTTTAGGCGGAGAGAACTATGGCTACACCTTC | CASSLGGENYGYTF
TRBJ2-6 | TRBV29-1 | many | TRBD2 | TGCAGCGTTGAAATGGGGGGGACTGGGGCCAACGTCCTGACTTTC | CSVEMGGTGANVLTF
TRBJ2-2 | TRBV25-1 | NA | NA | TGTGCCAGCAGTAGAGGCGCGAACACCGGGGAGCTGTTTTTT | CASSRGANTGELFF
TRBJ2-1 | TRBV7-3 | few | NA | TGTGCCAGCAGTAAGGGGCTCCCCGGTAATGAGCAGTTCTTC | CASSKGLPGNEQFF
TRBJ1-5 | TRBV4-1 | NA | NA | TGCGCCAGCAGTGTACACGGGGGAGCTAGCAATCAGCCCCAGCATTTT | CASSVHGGASNQPQHF
TRBJ1-5 | TRBV2 | NA | NA | TGTGCCAGCAGTGAGACAGGCAGGGATCAGCCCCAGCATTTT | CASSETGRDQPQHF
TRBJ2-3 | TRBV2 | many | NA | TGTGCCTCCAAGGTGGAAGGCAGCACAGATACGCAGTATTTT | CASKVEGSTDTQYF
TRBJ2-5 | TRBV30 | many | NA | TGTGCCTGGAGTGTACTAGAGAGGAAGACCCAGTACTTC | CAWSVLERKTQYF
TRBJ1-1 | TRBV10-3 | many | TRBD1 | TGTGCCATCACCCGGGACAGGGAGGGCACTGAAGCTTTCTTT | CAITRDREGTEAFF
TRBJ1-6 | TRBV20-1 | many | NA | TGCAGTGCACCTCAAGAGAACTCCTATAATTCACCCCTCCACTTT | CSAPQENSYNSPLHF
TRBJ1-1 | TRBV7-9 | many | NA | TGTGCCAGCAGCCCCGGACCGGTCGGTACTGAAGCTTTCTTT | CASSPGPVGTEAFF
TRBJ1-5 | TRBV7-2 | NA | TRBD1 | TGTGCCAGCAGCTCCGGACAGGACGAAGAGCCCCAGCATTTT | CASSSGQDEEPQHF
TRBJ2-2 | TRBV9 | many | TRBD1 | TGTGCCAGCAGCCTCGGGGGACAGGGAACCGGGGAGCTGTTTTTT | CASSLGGQGTGELFF
TRBJ1-2 | TRBV29-1 | NA | NA | TGCAGCGCGGACAGCTTCTATGGCTACACCTTC | CSADSFYGYTF
TRBJ2-3 | TRBV25-1 | many | NA | TGTGCCAGCAGCTTTAGGGCAACAGATACGCAGTATTTT | CASSFRATDTQYF
TRBJ1-3 | TRBV12-3/TRBV12-4 | NA | NA | TGTGCCAGCAGTTTACAGGAACAGAACACCATATATTTT | CASSLQEQNTIYF
TRBJ2-7 | TRBV7-2 | NA | NA | TGTGCCAGCAGCTTCGTCTACGAGCAGTACTTC | CASSFVYEQYF
TRBJ1-2 | TRBV2 | many | TRBD1 | TGTGCCAGCAGTCCTTGGACAGGGGCGTATGGCTACACCTTC | CASSPWTGAYGYTF
TRBJ1-2 | TRBV12-3/TRBV12-4 | many | NA | TGTGCCAGCAGTTTGGATGACTATGGCTACACCTTC | CASSLDDYGYTF
TRBJ2-1 | TRBV6-5 | many | NA | TGTGCCAGCAGTTACTTTATAGGCCGTAATGAGCAGTTCTTC | CASSYFIGRNEQFF
TRBJ2-3 | TRBV29-1 | many | TRBD2 | TGCAGCGTTGAAGATGCTGGGACTAGCGGGGGGGTCACAGATACGCAGTATTTT | CSVEDAGTSGGVTDTQYF
TRBJ1-5 | TRBV5-8 | many | NA | TGTGCCAGCAGCTTGGAGGGGCATAGCAATCAGCCCCAGCATTTT | CASSLEGHSNQPQHF
TRBJ2-5 | TRBV27 | NA | NA | TGTGCCAGCAGTTTGTGGGGGTACCAAGAGACCCAGTACTTC | CASSLWGYQETQYF
TRBJ2-5 | TRBV24-1 | NA | TRBD1 | TGTGCCACCAGTGATCCGAGGACAGGGAAAGAGACCCAGTACTTC | CATSDPRTGKETQYF
TRBJ1-2 | TRBV3-2 | medium-sized | NA | TGTGCCAGCCTAGAGGGGTTTGTCGATGGCGGCTACACCTTC | CASLEGFVDGGYTF
TRBJ2-2 | TRBV18 | many | TRBD2 | TGTGCCAGCTCACCGACTAGCTCATCGAACACCGGGGAGCTGTTTTTT | CASSPTSSSNTGELFF
TRBJ2-5 | TRBV19 | many | TRBD2 | TGTGCCAGTAGTATAAGGAGCGGGGGCCAAGAGACCCAGTACTTC | CASSIRSGGQETQYF
TRBJ1-2 | TRBV10-3 | many | NA | TGTGCCATCTCAGGGGAAGACTATGGCTACACCTTC | CAISGEDYGYTF
TRBJ2-1 | TRBV7-9 | many | NA | TGTGCCAGCAGCCAGGATTACAATGAGCAGTTCTTC | CASSQDYNEQFF
TRBJ2-4 | TRBV3-1 | many | TRBD1 | TGTGCCAGCAGCCAAGATGGGACAGGGGACATTCAGTACTTC | CASSQDGTGDIQYF
TRBJ2-3 | TRBV5-4 | many | NA | TGTGCCAGCAGCTTGGGGGGGGGCTCAGATACGCAGTATTTT | CASSLGGGSDTQYF
TRBJ2-5 | TRBV29-1 | many | NA | TGCAGCGGGTTCATCCCGCAACAAGAGACCCAGTACTTC | CSGFIPQQETQYF
TRBJ2-7 | TRBV5-4 | many | NA | TGTGCCAGCAGCTTGGCCAGGACCTACGAGCAGTACTTC | CASSLARTYEQYF
TRBJ2-6 | TRBV5-1 | many | NA | TGCGCCAGCAGCATTACACCCTCTGGGGCCAACGTCCTGACTTTC | CASSITPSGANVLTF